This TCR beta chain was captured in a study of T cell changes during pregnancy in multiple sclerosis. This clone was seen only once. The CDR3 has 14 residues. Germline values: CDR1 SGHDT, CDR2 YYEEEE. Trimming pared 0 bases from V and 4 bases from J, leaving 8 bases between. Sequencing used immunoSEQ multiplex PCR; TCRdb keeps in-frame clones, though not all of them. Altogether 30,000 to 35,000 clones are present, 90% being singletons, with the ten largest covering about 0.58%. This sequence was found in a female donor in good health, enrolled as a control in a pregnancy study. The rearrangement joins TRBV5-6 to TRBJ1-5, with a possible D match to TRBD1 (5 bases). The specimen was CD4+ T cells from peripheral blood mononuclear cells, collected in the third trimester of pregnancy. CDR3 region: CASSLGRTNQPQHF. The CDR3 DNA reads TGTGCCAGCAGCTTGGGGCGGACAAATCAGCCCCAGCATTTT.